Shown below are 7 T cell receptor beta chains from a single sample sequenced in a study of CD4 T cell repertoires in COVID-19. TCRdb's table, derived via immunoSEQ multiplex PCR, lists solely in-frame clones and lacks some. The table has fewer than 100,000 clones, about four fifths seen once; the top ten hold roughly 0.6%. Sequenced material: CD4+ T cells from peripheral blood, taken after recovery from COVID-19. These receptors were collected from a human donor who had COVID-19.

The V and J genes are TRBV25-1 and TRBJ1-2; a weak D match, TRBD1 (5 bases). CDR3 size: 12 residues. Germline V lookup: CDR1 MGHDK, CDR2 SYGVNS. The V gene lost 9 bases and the J gene lost 0 bases, with 8 bases spanning the gap. The CDR3 sequence: CASRRANYGYTF. For the CDR3, the DNA is TGTGCCAGTCGCAGGGCTAACTATGGCTACACCTTC.

The rearrangement joins TRBV5-1 to TRBJ1-4, with D possibly being TRBD1 (6 bases). Per the germline V gene, CDR1 is SGHRS and CDR2 is YFSETQ. V shed 0 bases and J shed 0 bases, with 12 bases lying between them. CDR3 size: 17 residues. CDR3 in DNA: TGCGCCAGCAGCTTGGGGCCAGGGGACCCAACTAATGAAAAACTGTTTTTT. This gives the protein CASSLGPGDPTNEKLFF.

V and J are TRBV3-1 (or the pseudogene TRBV3-2) and TRBJ2-7; TRBD1 or TRBD2 may be the D gene (5 bases each). This CDR3 has 12 amino acids. The V and J ends lost 10 bases and 7 bases respectively, with 17 bases between them. Germline CDR1 is LGHDT and CDR2 is YNNKEL (reference sequence). The CDR3 DNA sequence: TGTGCCACAGGGACCGCCGCTAATGAGCAGTACTTC. It is translated as CATGTAANEQYF.

In DNA, the CDR3 is TGTGCCATCAGTGAGTCGGGACGGACCTATGGCTACACCTTC. This encodes CAISESGRTYGYTF. The chain combines TRBV10-3 with TRBJ1-2; tentatively, D is TRBD1 (5 bases). Per germline, CDR1 ENHRY and CDR2 SYGVKD. Trimming pared 0 bases from V and 4 bases from J, leaving 9 bases between. The CDR3 is 14 residues long.

This rearrangement joins TRBV7-9 to TRBJ1-1; TRBD1 matches 11 bases. After removal of 3 bases from V and 0 bases from J, the junction contained 6 bases not matched to a gene. This CDR3 contains 17 residues. Germline CDR1 is SEHNR and CDR2 is FQNEAQ (reference sequence). This chain's CDR3 is CASSFGGTGGLNTEAFF. The DNA of the CDR3 is TGTGCCAGCAGCTTCGGTGGGACAGGGGGGTTGAACACTGAAGCTTTCTTT.

V usage is TRBV6-5 and J usage is TRBJ2-2; maybe TRBD1 (6 bases). Germline loops: CDR1 MNHEY, CDR2 SVGAGI. The CDR3 has 15 residues. V was trimmed by 4 bases and J by 6 bases, leaving 15 bases between them. The CDR3 region is CASSFPRGGSGELFF. The CDR3 coding sequence is TGTGCCAGCAGTTTCCCCAGGGGTGGCTCCGGGGAGCTGTTTTTT.

In DNA, the CDR3 is TGTGCCAGCGCCCCGGGGGGGTACCAAGAGACCCAGTACTTC. Translation gives CASAPGGYQETQYF. The chain uses TRBV6-5 and TRBJ2-5, with 8 positions matching TRBD2. V dropped 8 bases and J dropped 0; count of bases not matched to a gene: 5. The length of the CDR3 is 14 residues. Germline CDR1 MNHEY, CDR2 SVGAGI.